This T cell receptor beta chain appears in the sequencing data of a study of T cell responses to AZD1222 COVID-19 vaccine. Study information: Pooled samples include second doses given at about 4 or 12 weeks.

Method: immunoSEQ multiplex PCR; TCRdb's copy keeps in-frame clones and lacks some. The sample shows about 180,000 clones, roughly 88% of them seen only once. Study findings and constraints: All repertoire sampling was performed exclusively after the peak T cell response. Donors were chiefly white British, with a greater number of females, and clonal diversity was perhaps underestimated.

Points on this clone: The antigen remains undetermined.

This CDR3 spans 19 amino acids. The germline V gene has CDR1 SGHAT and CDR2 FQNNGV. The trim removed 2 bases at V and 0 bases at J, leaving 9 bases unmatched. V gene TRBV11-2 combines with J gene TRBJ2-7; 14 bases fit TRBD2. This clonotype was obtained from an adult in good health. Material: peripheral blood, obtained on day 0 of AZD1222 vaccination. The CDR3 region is CASSLSVGLAGGNSYEQYF. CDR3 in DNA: TGTGCCAGCAGCTTATCGGTTGGACTAGCGGGAGGCAACTCCTACGAGCAGTACTTC.